This entry describes one TCR beta chain. The antigen remains undetermined. The data were taken from a study of beta chain features in type 1 diabetes. Whole-study findings and limits: Naive, central memory and Treg TCRB repertoires appeared more alike in patients than in healthy donors. People with Type 1 diabetes carried modestly yet significantly shorter TCRB CDR3s in all four CD4+ subsets.

Investigators reverse transcribed all isolated RNA, so they sequenced expressed TCRB transcripts. Naive, central memory and regulatory T cell samples came to a mean of approximately 3.57 million reads. The table came from immunoSEQ multiplex PCR; TCRdb's copy has only in-frame clones and leaves some out. This sample yields under 900,000 clones, of which 15% to 20% are seen a single time; 0.02% to 0.03% belongs to the top ten. The authors obtained over 95% purity in all sorted populations. Sequenced material: naive CD4+ T cells from blood. The source of this sequence is a woman aged 18-29 years in good health.

For the CDR3, the DNA is TGTGCCAGCAGCCGTCAAGGGCGTTTGTCCTACGAGCAGTACTTC. Translated, it gives CASSRQGRLSYEQYF. The chain couples TRBV7-2 to TRBJ2-7; D not certain. V was trimmed by 5 bases and J by 1 base, leaving 15 bases between them. This CDR3 is 15 amino acids long. The germline V gene encodes CDR1 SGHTA and CDR2 FQGNSA.